Presented here are 25 T cell receptor beta chains from one specimen sequenced in a study of blood T cell repertoires in COVID-19. Assay: immunoSEQ multiplex PCR; the TCRdb copy retains only in-frame clones and omits some. The data hold roughly 110,000 clones, with approximately 80% observed a single time. The sequencing input was peripheral blood. The receptors stem from a woman in her 70s with acute or convalescent COVID-19.

The DNA of the CDR3 is TGTGCCAGCTCACCGTTGGACAGGGGGCCTACCTACGAGCAGTACTTC. Its translation is CASSPLDRGPTYEQYF. The chain carries TRBV18 and TRBJ2-7, with 11 bases lining up with TRBD1. The CDR3 spans 16 residues. Trimming took 3 bases from V and 2 from J; bases not matched to a gene: 6. Germline assignment: CDR1 KGHSH and CDR2 LQKENI.

This clone is a singleton in its sample. The gene calls are TRBV18 and TRBJ2-7, with a tentative D call TRBD1 (6 bases). The CDR3 length is 14 residues. Trimming left V 3 bases short and J 6 bases short, with 15 bases between. Looked up from germline, CDR1 is KGHSH and CDR2 is LQKENI. The CDR3 here is CASSPRAGVPEQYF. CDR3 nucleotide sequence: TGTGCCAGCTCACCCCGGGCAGGGGTACCCGAGCAGTACTTC.

This clone came up a few times. V gene TRBV7-8 combines with J gene TRBJ2-1, with D possibly TRBD2 on 6 matching bases. With 2 bases removed from V and 2 bases from J, the gap between germline ends came to 16 bases. Germline loops: CDR1 SGHVS, CDR2 FQNEAQ. The CDR3 runs 17 residues. As DNA, the CDR3 is TGTGCCAGCAGCTTACGTGGCGGGGTTACCCCCTACAATGAGCAGTTCTTC. It yields the protein CASSLRGGVTPYNEQFF.

J is TRBJ1-5 and V is TRBV15, with D perhaps TRBD1 (5 bases). Germline CDR1 reads LNHNV; CDR2 reads YYDKDF (reference sequence). This CDR3 is built from 15 residues. V lost 6 bases to trimming and J lost 6 bases, with 18 bases between them. The DNA for the CDR3 is TGTGCCACCAGAGCCGGGACTGGGACTTCTCAGCCCCAGCATTTT. Its translation is CATRAGTGTSQPQHF.

V usage is TRBV7-3 and J usage is TRBJ1-6; 10 bases are shared with TRBD1. The CDR3 sequence is 19 residues long. The germline V gene has CDR1 SGHTA and CDR2 FQGTGA. Trimming at V came to 5 bases and at J to 6 bases, leaving 16 bases not matched to a gene. CDR3 DNA sequence: TGTGCCAGCAGCCTTGACTTGACGACCCGGGACAGGGGTAATTCACCCCTCCACTTT. This translates into CASSLDLTTRDRGNSPLHF.

The chain links TRBV11-1 to TRBJ2-5; no clear D gene. V lost 1 base to trimming and J lost 2 bases, with 8 bases between them. Germline values: CDR1 SGHAT, CDR2 FQDESV (reference sequence). The CDR3 covers 14 residues. The CDR3 loop reads CASSLGASQETQYF. Written as DNA, the CDR3 is TGTGCCAGCAGCTTAGGGGCATCACAAGAGACCCAGTACTTC.

The J gene is TRBJ2-5, the V gene TRBV7-6; D possibly corresponds to TRBD1 (7 bases). Germline CDR1 reads SGHVS; CDR2 reads FNYEAQ. V gave up 1 base and J gave up 4 bases, with 16 bases separating them. The CDR3 is 16 residues long. In DNA form, the CDR3 reads TGTGCCAGCAGCTTAGTCCCAGGGGGGATAGGAGAGACCCAGTACTTC. It encodes CASSLVPGGIGETQYF.

J is TRBJ2-1 and V is TRBV2, with D tentatively TRBD2 (6 bases). The length of the CDR3 is 13 residues. The V end was cut by 6 bases, the J end by 3 bases, with 9 bases between. Germline-derived CDR1 and CDR2 are SNHLY and FYNNEI. CDR3 nucleotides: TGTGCCAGCAGCAGCGGGCGCTACAATGAGCAGTTCTTC. This sequence encodes CASSSGRYNEQFF.

This clone appeared a few times. V usage is TRBV5-1 and J usage is TRBJ1-1; 10 bases align to TRBD1. The CDR3 length is 14 residues. Germline CDR1 is SGHRS and CDR2 is YFSETQ. Unmatched junction bases numbered 6, after V lost 6 bases and J lost 4 bases. For the CDR3, the DNA is TGCGCCAGCACCTTCGGACAGGGGGGCACTGAAGCTTTCTTT. It encodes CASTFGQGGTEAFF.

This chain links TRBV29-1 with TRBJ1-1, with 9 bases matching TRBD1. The CDR3 runs 14 residues. Germline values: CDR1 SQVTM, CDR2 ANQGSEA. V was pared by 0 bases and J by 8 bases, with 7 bases of the junction left unmatched. In nucleotides, the CDR3 is TGCAGCGTTGAAGAGGGACAGGGTTTATTGGAAGCTTTCTTT. Its protein product is CSVEEGQGLLEAFF.

The J gene is TRBJ2-2, the V gene TRBV5-1; 7 bases are shared with TRBD2. Germline V gene data show CDR1 as SGHRS and CDR2 as YFSETQ. This CDR3 has 15 amino acids. V was clipped by 7 bases and J by 0 bases; unmatched bases: 6. CDR3 DNA: TGCGCCAGCGGAACAGCGGGAACGAACACCGGGGAGCTGTTTTTT. Translation: CASGTAGTNTGELFF.

The chain uses TRBV3-1 (or the pseudogene TRBV3-2) and TRBJ2-5; 7 bases align to TRBD2. Germline CDR1 is LGHDT and CDR2 is YNNKEL (reference sequence). The CDR3 has 15 amino acids. With 0 bases clipped from V and 5 bases from J, the junction kept 6 bases outside the gene matches. For the CDR3, the DNA is TGTGCCAGCAGCCAAGATGGCGGGAGAGTGGAGACCCAGTACTTC. Encoded protein: CASSQDGGRVETQYF.

Many counts were recorded for this clone. This chain uses TRBV12-3 or TRBV12-4 with TRBJ1-5; D is unclear. V was clipped by 3 bases and J by 7 bases, with 7 bases between them. This CDR3 contains 12 residues. CDR3 sequence (DNA): TGTGCCAGCAGTTTTAACTCCCAGCCCCAGCATTTT. This encodes CASSFNSQPQHF.

The chain has TRBV10-3 and TRBJ2-3, with D perhaps matching TRBD2 (5 bases). The germline V gene has CDR1 ENHRY and CDR2 SYGVKD. The CDR3 covers 15 residues. Trimming took off 3 bases at V and 4 bases at J, with 14 bases between the two ends. The CDR3 sequence is CAISDFTRGPDTQYF. CDR3 nucleotide sequence: TGTGCCATCAGTGACTTTACTAGAGGACCAGATACGCAGTATTTT.

The chain has TRBV15 and TRBJ2-1; a possible D gene is TRBD1 (6 bases). The CDR3 is 12 amino acids. From germline, CDR1 is LNHNV and CDR2 YYDKDF (reference sequence). Between the trimmed V and J ends, which lost 5 bases and 7 bases, there was a span of 9 bases. DNA for the CDR3: TGTGCCACCAGCCAGGGGTTAAATGAGCAGTTCTTC. It codes for CATSQGLNEQFF.

This chain links TRBV24-1 with TRBJ1-5; TRBD1 agrees at 8 bases. The CDR3 sequence is 15 residues long. J gave up 5 bases and V 5 bases, and 7 bases lay outside the gene matches. In germline, CDR1 is KGHDR, CDR2 SFDVKD. In DNA form, the CDR3 reads TGTGCCACCAGTGGGACTCAGGGGGCGGATCAGCCCCAGCATTTT. Residues: CATSGTQGADQPQHF.

The chain has TRBV27 and TRBJ2-7; 9 positions agree with TRBD2. Germline CDR1 MNHEY, CDR2 SMNVEV (reference sequence). The CDR3 runs to 18 residues. V lost 5 bases, J lost 0 bases, and 14 bases stayed unmatched. CDR3 in DNA: TGTGCCAGCAGTCCTAGGGGTAGCGGGGGTTGGAGCTCCTACGAGCAGTACTTC. The encoded protein is CASSPRGSGGWSSYEQYF.

The chain links TRBV10-3 to TRBJ1-2; 10 nucleotides line up with TRBD1. Germline V gene data show CDR1 as ENHRY and CDR2 as SYGVKD. V trimming: 3 bases; J trimming: 2 bases; junction bases outside the gene matches: 6. The CDR3 is made up of 16 amino acids. CDR3 region: CAISDGGDRGNYGYTF. DNA of the CDR3: TGTGCCATCAGTGACGGGGGGGACAGGGGCAACTATGGCTACACCTTC.

The sample holds one count of this clone. The rearrangement joins TRBV5-4 to TRBJ2-1; 7 bases are a match to TRBD1. The length of the CDR3 is 15 residues. The trim removed 5 bases at V and 5 bases at J, leaving 10 bases unmatched. Germline CDR1 SGHNT, CDR2 YYREEE (reference sequence). The CDR3 here is CASSARQGSNNEQFF. Written as DNA, the CDR3 is TGTGCCAGCAGTGCCCGACAGGGTTCTAACAATGAGCAGTTCTTC.

This chain links TRBV7-9 with TRBJ1-1, with D possibly matching TRBD1 (5 bases). This CDR3 has 16 amino acids. Germline V gives CDR1 SEHNR, CDR2 FQNEAQ (reference sequence). With 5 bases removed from V and 4 bases from J, the gap between germline ends came to 20 bases. In DNA, the CDR3 is TGTGCCAGCAGCCTTAGCAGGTCCGGGGGAGGCACTGAAGCTTTCTTT. Its protein is CASSLSRSGGGTEAFF.

This clone was detected only once. The V call is TRBV19, the J call TRBJ1-5, with D possibly being TRBD1 (5 bases). This CDR3 spans 16 amino acids. The V end was cut by 8 bases, the J end by 1 base, with 18 bases between. CDR1 and CDR2 (germline): LNHDA, SQIVND (reference sequence). DNA of the CDR3: TGTGCCAGTTCTTCGGACACTCAAAGGAGCAATCAGCCCCAGCATTTT. This gives the protein CASSSDTQRSNQPQHF.

Here the CDR3 reads CATSRNRGNYEQYF. The CDR3 nucleotides are TGTGCCACCAGCCGAAACAGGGGAAACTACGAGCAGTACTTC. The chain has TRBV15 and TRBJ2-7, with 7 bases fitting TRBD1. CDR3 length equals 14 residues. J gave up 3 bases and V 5 bases, and 7 bases lay outside the gene matches. Germline assignment: CDR1 LNHNV and CDR2 YYDKDF (reference sequence).

This clone came up once. The chain employs TRBV5-1 and TRBJ1-3; D call uncertain. Germline V lookup: CDR1 SGHRS, CDR2 YFSETQ. The CDR3 totals 14 residues. V was trimmed by 1 base and J by 4 bases, leaving 9 bases between them. The CDR3 DNA sequence: TGCGCCAGCAGCTTGTCGGGGTACGGAAACACCATATATTTT. Its translation is CASSLSGYGNTIYF.

V and J are TRBV9 and TRBJ1-6; 9 bases map to TRBD1. The trim removed 3 bases at V and 7 bases at J, leaving 2 bases unmatched. Germline values: CDR1 SGDLS, CDR2 YYNGEE. This CDR3 is built from 14 residues. The CDR3: CASSGGTGNSPLHF. As DNA, the CDR3 is TGTGCCAGCAGCGGGGGGACAGGGAATTCACCCCTCCACTTT.

This clone was recorded a few times. V is TRBV5-4 and J is TRBJ2-7; the match to TRBD1 covers 8 bases. J lost 4 bases, V lost 0 bases, and 12 bases had no gene match. From germline, CDR1 is SGHNT and CDR2 YYREEE (reference sequence). The CDR3 runs 17 residues. The CDR3 here is CASSLAGLTGAAYEQYF. The CDR3 DNA reads TGTGCCAGCAGCTTGGCCGGCCTGACAGGGGCCGCTTACGAGCAGTACTTC. Full variable domain (outside the CDR3, taken from reference TRBV5-4 and TRBJ2-7): ETGVTQSPTHLIKTRGQQVTLRCSSQSGHNTVSWYQQALGQGPQFIFQYYREEENGRGNFPPRFSGLQFPNYSSELNVNALELDDSALYLCASSLAGLTGAAYEQYFGPGTRLTVT.